The 25 T cell receptor beta chains below come from one sample, sequenced in a study of T cell clones after liver transplantation. The table came from immunoSEQ multiplex PCR; TCRdb's copy has only in-frame clones and leaves some out. Altogether tens of thousands of clones are present, 75% to 90% being singletons, with the ten largest covering 2.5% to 3.5%. This specimen was CD4+ T cells from blood, taken at the 22-month timepoint. Receptors were obtained from a human patient who received a liver transplant. Some T cells could come from the graft donor.

The count of this clone is one. The chain joins TRBV19 to TRBJ1-3, with a weak D call TRBD1 (5 bases). Germline V gene sequence: CDR1 LNHDA, CDR2 SQIVND (reference sequence). There are 15 residues in the CDR3. Trimming removed 7 bases from V and 0 bases from J, with 13 bases in between. The chain's CDR3 is CASTQGGYSGNTIYF. The CDR3 DNA reads TGTGCCAGTACCCAGGGTGGGTACTCTGGAAACACCATATATTTT. Based on the CDR3 plus reference TRBV19 and TRBJ1-3, the full variable domain is DGGITQSPKYLFRKEGQNVTLSCEQNLNHDAMYWYRQDPGQGLRLIYYSQIVNDFQKGDIAEGYSVSREKKESFPLTVTSAQKNPTAFYLCASTQGGYSGNTIYFGEGSWLTVV.

The chain employs TRBV7-2 and TRBJ2-2; maybe TRBD2 (6 bases). From germline, CDR1 is SGHTA and CDR2 FQGNSA. The CDR3 runs to 15 residues. The germline V and J ends were trimmed by 5 bases and 6 bases, with 16 bases remaining between them. The CDR3 nucleotides are TGTGCCAGCAGCAGTTCTAGCGTGTCGGCCGGGGAGCTGTTTTTT. It encodes CASSSSSVSAGELFF.

With respect to this clone: This could be a read error, since a much larger clone is one nucleotide away. The sample holds other DNA sequences that translate to the same CDR3. This rearrangement joins TRBV6-6 to TRBJ2-1; TRBD1 matches at 7 bases. Germline lookup yields CDR1 MNHNY and CDR2 SVGAGI (reference sequence). This CDR3 contains 14 residues. The CDR3 loop is CASRRGTDYNEQFF. The CDR3 DNA follows: TGTGCCAGCCGAAGAGGGACAGACTACAACGAGCAGTTCTTC.

The rearrangement links TRBV7-3 to TRBJ1-5; D gene unclear. V lost 3 bases, J lost 8 bases, and 11 bases lay in between. There are 13 residues in the CDR3. The germline V gene encodes CDR1 SGHTA and CDR2 FQGTGA. CDR3 amino acids: CASSLDHGKPQHF. CDR3 sequence (DNA): TGTGCCAGCAGCTTGGACCACGGTAAGCCCCAGCATTTT.

This clone was seen only a few times. The V and J genes are TRBV19 and TRBJ2-7; D is unclear. V lost 6 bases and J lost 0, with 9 bases in between. CDR3 length: 13 residues. Germline V lookup: CDR1 LNHDA, CDR2 SQIVND (reference sequence). The CDR3 nucleotides read TGTGCCAGTAGGGGCCCTAGCTCCTACGAGCAGTACTTC. Translating gives CASRGPSSYEQYF.

The chain joins TRBV7-3 to TRBJ2-5, with 10 bases identical to TRBD2. The CDR3 is made up of 15 amino acids. Unmatched junction bases numbered 7, after V lost 5 bases and J lost 4 bases. Germline CDR1 SGHTA, CDR2 FQGTGA. CDR3 DNA sequence: TGTGCCAGCAGCCCCCTAGCGGGAGTAGGAGAGACCCAGTACTTC. It encodes CASSPLAGVGETQYF.

V is TRBV5-6 and J is TRBJ2-1; D is ambiguous. V was clipped by 4 bases and J by 5 bases, with 10 bases between them. Germline CDR1 is SGHDT and CDR2 is YYEEEE. The CDR3 has 13 amino acids. DNA for the CDR3: TGTGCCAGCAGCCCCTTCGACAACAATGAGCAGTTCTTC. Translating it yields CASSPFDNNEQFF. Filled out from reference TRBV5-6 and TRBJ2-1, the complete variable domain reads DAGVTQSPTHLIKTRGQQVTLRCSPKSGHDTVSWYQQALGQGPQFIFQYYEEEERQRGNFPDRFSGHQFPNYSSELNVNALLLGDSALYLCASSPFDNNEQFFGPGTRLTVL.

This chain joins TRBV11-2 and TRBJ2-5; no definite D call. Trimming stripped 1 base from V and 5 bases from J, with 14 bases between. The CDR3 loop spans 15 amino acids. The germline gives CDR1 SGHAT, CDR2 FQNNGV. The CDR3: CASSLAGRLEETQYF. CDR3 nucleotide sequence: TGTGCCAGCAGCTTAGCGGGTCGCCTTGAGGAGACCCAGTACTTC.

V gene TRBV4-3 combines with J gene TRBJ2-2; TRBD1 might be the D (5 bases). The CDR3 is 16 residues long. Germline V lookup: CDR1 LGHNA, CDR2 YSLEER. V shed 4 bases and J shed 0 bases, with 12 bases lying between them. CDR3 residues: CASSRTKGTNTGELFF. As DNA, the CDR3 is TGCGCCAGCAGCCGAACCAAGGGGACGAACACCGGGGAGCTGTTTTTT.

This chain uses TRBV19 with TRBJ1-4, with D unclear. V dropped 8 bases and J dropped 0 bases, with 7 bases sitting between them. The CDR3 sequence is 13 residues long. CDR1 LNHDA and CDR2 SQIVND come from the germline V gene (reference sequence). The CDR3 DNA follows: TGTGCCAGTCATGGGTCAACTAATGAAAAACTGTTTTTT. Protein product: CASHGSTNEKLFF.

This clone appeared a single time. The chain is built from TRBV6-5 and TRBJ1-2, with D possibly matching TRBD1 (6 bases). CDR1 and CDR2 (germline): MNHEY, SVGAGI. The CDR3 is 15 amino acids. Trimming pared 6 bases from V and 5 bases from J, leaving 19 bases between. CDR3 protein: CASRDPQGGKYGYTF. In DNA, the CDR3 is TGTGCCAGCAGGGACCCACAAGGGGGGAAATATGGCTACACCTTC.

This clone was picked up a small number of times. The V gene is TRBV7-2, the J gene TRBJ2-2; D may be TRBD1 or TRBD2 (5 bases each). Deletions cut 4 bases from V and 5 bases from J, with 8 bases between. Germline CDR1 is SGHTA and CDR2 is FQGNSA. CDR3 size: 13 residues. CDR3 coding DNA: TGTGCCAGCAGCTCCGGGGCGACCGGGGAGCTGTTTTTT. It encodes CASSSGATGELFF.

The CDR3 sequence is CASSVDGNYGYTF. For the CDR3, the DNA is TGTGCCAGCAGTGTAGACGGTAACTATGGCTACACCTTC. J is TRBJ1-2 and V is TRBV6-1, with D uncertain. V lost 4 bases and J 1 base, leaving 7 bases between the germline ends. CDR3 size: 13 residues. In germline, CDR1 is MNHNS, CDR2 SASEGT.

This clone was recorded once. The chain has TRBV6-5 and TRBJ2-2; D call uncertain. This CDR3 is built from 12 residues. In germline, CDR1 is MNHEY, CDR2 SVGAGI. V lost 3 bases and J 6 bases, leaving 5 bases between the germline ends. CDR3: CASSYRPGELFF. The CDR3, as DNA: TGTGCCAGCAGTTATAGACCCGGGGAGCTGTTTTTT.

This chain connects TRBV12-5 to TRBJ2-5; D is uncertain. The CDR3 contains 12 residues. Germline V gene data show CDR1 as LGHNT and CDR2 as FRNRAP. V was clipped by 5 bases and J by 8 bases, with 12 bases between them. CDR3: CASGALESTQYF. The DNA of the CDR3 is TGTGCTAGTGGTGCACTGGAAAGCACCCAGTACTTC.

The rearrangement uses TRBV7-9 and TRBJ2-7, with TRBD2 matching 13 bases. CDR3 length equals 16 residues. V shed 5 bases and J 7 bases; nucleotides not matched to a gene: 11. The V gene's germline CDR1 is SEHNR and CDR2 FQNEAQ (reference sequence). The CDR3 DNA sequence: TGTGCCAGCAGCCCGGAGGGGCGGACTAGCGGGAGAGAGCAGTACTTC. This sequence encodes CASSPEGRTSGREQYF.

This chain uses TRBV5-1 with TRBJ2-7, with 8 bases aligning to TRBD2. V was clipped by 2 bases and J by 6 bases; unmatched bases: 16. This CDR3 region has 17 residues. Germline V CDR1 and CDR2: SGHRS, YFSETQ. CDR3 in amino acids: CASSLGRGTGGPGEQYF. The CDR3 DNA follows: TGCGCCAGCAGCTTAGGGAGGGGCACGGGGGGGCCAGGCGAGCAGTACTTC. The variable domain in full, with the rest retrieved from reference TRBV5-1 and TRBJ2-7, is KAGVTQTPRYLIKTRGQQVTLSCSPISGHRSVSWYQQTPGQGLQFLFEYFSETQRNKGNFPGRFSGRQFSNSRSEMNVSTLELGDSALYLCASSLGRGTGGPGEQYFGPGTRLTVT.

The gene calls are TRBV4-1 and TRBJ1-6, with TRBD1 identical over 7 bases. The V gene end was trimmed by 1 base and the J gene end by 7 bases; junction bases not matched to a gene: 1. Germline V gene lookup returns CDR1 MGHRA and CDR2 YSYEKL. The CDR3 runs 14 residues. CDR3 nucleotide sequence: TGCGCCAGCAGCCAAGGGGACAGAAATTCACCCCTCCACTTT. Amino acids: CASSQGDRNSPLHF.

The gene calls are TRBV9 and TRBJ1-3, with 9 bases lining up with TRBD1. Trimming took 3 bases from V and 0 from J; bases not matched to a gene: 4. The V gene's germline CDR1 is SGDLS and CDR2 YYNGEE. This CDR3 spans 16 amino acids. The CDR3 coding sequence is TGTGCCAGCAGCGCGGGACAGGGCTTCTCTGGAAACACCATATATTTT. It is translated as CASSAGQGFSGNTIYF.

V is TRBV27 and J is TRBJ1-5; D gene uncertain. Trimming removed 3 bases at V and 3 bases at J, with 3 bases between. The CDR3 is 12 amino acids. The germline CDR1 and CDR2 sequences are MNHEY and SMNVEV (reference sequence). CDR3 amino acids: CASSFLNQPQHF. The CDR3 nucleotides read TGTGCCAGCAGTTTCCTCAATCAGCCCCAGCATTTT.

The rearrangement uses TRBV9 and TRBJ2-5; D gene uncertain. Trimming took off 4 bases at V and 1 base at J, with 8 bases between the two ends. The CDR3 covers 13 residues. Germline loops: CDR1 SGDLS, CDR2 YYNGEE. The CDR3: CASSPYSQETQYF. In DNA, the CDR3 is TGTGCCAGCAGCCCGTACTCCCAAGAGACCCAGTACTTC.

CDR3 DNA sequence: TGTGCCAGCAGCGTAGGACCGGGAGCAGGGAAAAACATTCAGTACTTC. It translates to CASSVGPGAGKNIQYF. The J gene is TRBJ2-4, the V gene TRBV9; tentatively, D is TRBD2 (6 bases). The germline CDR1 and CDR2 sequences are SGDLS and YYNGEE. V dropped 0 bases and J dropped 4 bases, with 14 bases sitting between them. The CDR3 is 16 residues long. Full variable domain (remainder filled in from reference TRBV9 and TRBJ2-4): DSGVTQTPKHLITATGQRVTLRCSPRSGDLSVYWYQQSLDQGLQFLIQYYNGEERAKGNILERFSAQQFPDLHSELNLSSLELGDSALYFCASSVGPGAGKNIQYFGAGTRLSVL.

In DNA form, the CDR3 reads TGTGCCAGCAGCCGAACAGGCCCTCGGCTCCAAACTAATGAAAAACTGTTTTTT. Translation: CASSRTGPRLQTNEKLFF. This sequence joins TRBV7-2 and TRBJ1-4; D perhaps matches TRBD1 (5 bases). The CDR3 has 18 amino acids. Trimming pared 5 bases from V and 1 base from J, leaving 20 bases between. Germline V gene data show CDR1 as SGHTA and CDR2 as FQGNSA.

CDR3 residues: CASSQDGTGVLGNEKLFF. In nucleotides, the CDR3 is TGCGCCAGCAGCCAAGACGGGACAGGGGTGCTCGGTAATGAAAAACTGTTTTTT. This chain uses TRBV4-3 with TRBJ1-4; 10 positions agree with TRBD1. The CDR3 runs to 18 residues. V lost 0 bases, J lost 4 bases, and 8 bases stayed unmatched. CDR1 is LGHNA, CDR2 YSLEER, per germline.

The chain recombines TRBV29-1 with TRBJ1-2; unclear D gene. Trimming left V 6 bases short and J 0 bases short, with 11 bases between. The length of the CDR3 is 13 residues. Germline loops: CDR1 SQVTM, CDR2 ANQGSEA. CDR3 DNA: TGCAGCGTCGATTATAAAGCTAACTATGGCTACACCTTC. It translates to CSVDYKANYGYTF.